Sequencing of this T cell receptor (beta chain) was carried out in a study of cytomegalovirus exposure and HLA in healthy donors. To note about this clone: Antigen: not known.

Points from the study as a whole: Across HLA loci, a later analysis found differing TCR association rates, with DRB1 most and HLA-C fewest. The authors reported that TCR beta sequences could predict HLA-A and HLA-B alleles. These predictions were accurate for most subjects in the first cohort. TRBV6-2, TRBV6-3 and other indistinguishable V segments were excluded.

Trimming pared 0 bases from V and 2 bases from J, leaving 11 bases between. CDR1 ENHRY and CDR2 SYGVKD come from the germline V gene. The CDR3 runs 16 residues. The study ran its PCR with 60 Vbeta and 13 Jbeta primers. Generated by immunoSEQ multiplex PCR, the TCRdb table keeps only in-frame clones and is missing some. The table records 150,000 to 200,000 clones, 70% to 80% of them present only once. This chain connects TRBV10-3 to TRBJ2-1; D call uncertain. The source is a woman between 35 and 50 years old in good health and CMV-seronegative. Sequencing used PBMCs. The CDR3 nucleotides read TGTGCCATCAGTGAGTCTTATCCAGGCACCTACAATGAGCAGTTCTTC. Its translation is CAISESYPGTYNEQFF.